Presented here are 5 T cell receptor beta chains from one specimen sequenced in a study of blood T cells in healthy people across ages. The authors ran a second PCR of about 7 to 11 cycles using a sample-barcoded 5' primer and a J-beta primer mix. TCRdb fed the 5' RACE reads into MiXCR, producing one record per CDR3 protein. Of 650,000 to 700,000 distinct CDR3 sequences listed, over 40% are singletons. The sequencing input was blood. These receptors were obtained from a woman aged 80 or older in good health.

The rearrangement links TRBV14 to TRBJ2-7; D is unclear. Trimming removed 0 bases at V and 3 bases at J, with 12 bases between. The CDR3 has 15 amino acids. Germline assignment: CDR1 SGHDN and CDR2 FVKESK. CDR3 DNA: TGTGCCAGCAGCCAAGATCGGAGACACTGCTACGAGCAGTACTTC. Translating it yields CASSQDRRHCYEQYF.

This clonotype occurred many times. The CDR3, as DNA: TGTGCCAGCAGCAGGGGACAGGGTAGCACTGAAGCTTTCTTT. This encodes CASSRGQGSTEAFF. This chain links TRBV9 with TRBJ1-1, with 9 bases fitting TRBD1. Germline CDR1 and CDR2: SGDLS and YYNGEE. V lost 4 bases, J lost 4 bases, and 5 bases stayed unmatched. The CDR3 contains 14 residues.

The chain employs TRBV20-1 and TRBJ2-3; TRBD2 matches 12 bases. Germline CDR1 and CDR2: DFQATT and SNEGSKA (reference sequence). V shed 4 bases and J 0 bases; nucleotides not matched to a gene: 2. The CDR3 totals 15 residues. The CDR3 nucleotides are TGCAGTGCTAAAGGACTAGCGGGGAGCACAGATACGCAGTATTTT. Its protein is CSAKGLAGSTDTQYF.

Comments on this clonotype: A much larger clone is a single base away; this may be a read error. This chain joins TRBV12-3 or TRBV12-4 and TRBJ2-1; no firm D call. Matching the DNA end better, TRBJ2-7 makes the J call doubtful. The CDR3 is 12 amino acids. The CDR3 coding sequence is TGTGCCAGCAGCTCCATTCCGGGTGAGCAGTACTTC. Translating it yields CASSSIPGEQYF.

Note on this clonotype: Given a much more abundant clone one base away, this may be a read error. This chain uses TRBV20-1 with TRBJ1-2, with a weak D call TRBD1 (5 bases). In germline, CDR1 is DFQATT, CDR2 SNEGSKA (reference sequence). The CDR3 covers 13 residues. The V end was cut by 5 bases, the J end by 6 bases, with 16 bases between. In DNA, the CDR3 is TGCAGTGCTTGCAGCCGGGGGACGGATGGCTACACCTTC. Translating it yields CSACSRGTDGYTF.